This entry lists 16 T cell receptor beta chains sequenced from one sample in a study of shared clonotypes between healthy human individuals. Here immunoSEQ multiplex PCR was the method, and the copy in TCRdb shows in-frame clones only, minus some. Altogether some 380,000 clones are present, about 96% being singletons, with the ten largest covering 0.32%. The sample comprised memory CD8+ T cells sorted from blood. Described subset: CD45RO+ cells pooled with CCR7-negative TemRA cells. The receptors were sampled from a young man in good health.

CDR3 sequence reads: CAISEEGTRKTQYF. The CDR3 DNA follows: TGTGCCATCAGTGAAGAGGGGACGAGGAAGACCCAGTACTTC. The chain recombines TRBV10-3 with TRBJ2-5, with D possibly called TRBD1 or TRBD2 (5 bases each). Trimming removed 3 bases at V and 6 bases at J, with 14 bases between. The CDR3 extends over 14 amino acids. The germline gives CDR1 ENHRY, CDR2 SYGVKD.

Comments on this clone: This sample includes further DNA sequences coding for the same CDR3. The rearrangement joins TRBV20-1 to TRBJ2-7; 9 bases line up with TRBD1. Germline CDR1 and CDR2: DFQATT and SNEGSKA (reference sequence). J lost 3 bases, V lost 6 bases, and 0 bases had no gene match. CDR3 length equals 11 residues. The CDR3 DNA sequence: TGCAGTGCGACAGGGGGCTACGAGCAGTACTTC. It yields the protein CSATGGYEQYF.

The chain uses TRBV2 and TRBJ2-5; possible D gene TRBD1, 5 bases. The CDR3 sequence is 13 residues long. Germline CDR1 is SNHLY and CDR2 is FYNNEI. Trimming pared 4 bases from V and 2 bases from J, leaving 8 bases between. The CDR3 DNA reads TGTGCCAGCAGTGTTAGGGGTCAAGAGACCCAGTACTTC. This encodes CASSVRGQETQYF. Full variable domain (remainder filled in from reference TRBV2 and TRBJ2-5): EPEVTQTPSHQVTQMGQEVILRCVPISNHLYFYWYRQILGQKVEFLVSFYNNEISEKSEIFDDQFSVERPDGSNFTLKIRSTKLEDSAMYFCASSVRGQETQYFGPGTRLLVL.

The V gene is TRBV18, the J gene TRBJ2-7, with 10 positions matching TRBD2. This CDR3 spans 15 amino acids. The V gene end was trimmed by 4 bases and the J gene end by 0 bases; junction bases not matched to a gene: 3. Germline V CDR1 and CDR2: KGHSH, LQKENI. The CDR3 coding sequence is TGTGCCAGCTCACGGACTAGCGGTCCCTCCTACGAGCAGTACTTC. Protein sequence: CASSRTSGPSYEQYF.

CDR3 bases: TGTGCCTGGAAAACTAGTGGATCGATACCCGGGGAGCTGTTTTTT. This gives the protein CAWKTSGSIPGELFF. This rearrangement joins TRBV30 to TRBJ2-2; tentatively, D is TRBD2 (5 bases). Trimming pared 4 bases from V and 6 bases from J, leaving 18 bases between. Per the germline V gene, CDR1 is GTSNPN and CDR2 is SVGIG (reference sequence). The CDR3 length is 15 residues. Full variable domain (remainder filled in from reference TRBV30 and TRBJ2-2): SQTIHQWPATLVQPVGSPLSLECTVEGTSNPNLYWYRQAAGRGLQLLFYSVGIGQISSEVPQNLSASRPQDRQFILSSKKLLLSDSGFYLCAWKTSGSIPGELFFGEGSRLTVL.

This clone was seen just once. The gene calls are TRBV18 and TRBJ2-1, with 8 positions matching TRBD2. Germline-derived CDR1 and CDR2 are KGHSH and LQKENI. The CDR3 spans 16 residues. Unmatched junction bases numbered 8, after V lost 3 bases and J lost 4 bases. In DNA form, the CDR3 reads TGTGCCAGCTCACCGGGTGGACTAGCAATATACAATGAGCAGTTCTTC. It codes for CASSPGGLAIYNEQFF.

The V and J genes are TRBV6-1 and TRBJ1-1; 8 bases are shared with TRBD1. Germline V gene data show CDR1 as MNHNS and CDR2 as SASEGT. CDR3 length: 15 residues. The V and J ends lost 3 bases and 1 base, in that order; junction bases with no gene match: 4. This chain's CDR3 is CASSDRGLKNTEAFF. CDR3 coding DNA: TGTGCCAGCAGTGACAGGGGGCTGAAGAACACTGAAGCTTTCTTT.

This chain connects TRBV9 to TRBJ1-3, with D unclear. This CDR3 has 14 residues. The germline gives CDR1 SGDLS, CDR2 YYNGEE. With 4 bases removed from V and 0 bases from J, the gap between germline ends came to 8 bases. The CDR3, as DNA: TGTGCCAGCAGCCCCGGGTCCTCTGGAAACACCATATATTTT. Translating gives CASSPGSSGNTIYF.

V gene TRBV5-1 combines with J gene TRBJ2-7; no clear D gene. This CDR3 region has 14 residues. V lost 0 bases to trimming and J lost 2 bases, with 9 bases between them. The germline V gene has CDR1 SGHRS and CDR2 YFSETQ. CDR3 nucleotide sequence: TGCGCCAGCAGCTTGGCCGGGCCCGCCTACGAGCAGTACTTC. Amino acid sequence: CASSLAGPAYEQYF.

This clone was seen only once. The rearrangement joins TRBV7-9 to TRBJ2-3, with 7 bases that match TRBD1. Germline V CDR1 and CDR2: SEHNR, FQNEAQ (reference sequence). The CDR3 runs to 12 residues. J was trimmed by 3 bases and V by 8 bases; bases with no gene match: 2. The CDR3 loop is CASRDRTDTQYF. DNA for the CDR3: TGTGCCAGCCGGGACAGAACAGATACGCAGTATTTT.

J is TRBJ1-5 and V is TRBV28; D remains unclear. In germline, CDR1 is MDHEN, CDR2 SYDVKM. V was cut by 7 bases and J by 2 bases, with 12 bases left in between. The CDR3 totals 14 residues. The CDR3 bases are TGTGCCAGCACCCGTTGGACGGGCAATCAGCCCCAGCATTTT. Protein product: CASTRWTGNQPQHF.

This rearrangement joins TRBV30 to TRBJ1-1; D may be TRBD1 (5 bases). The CDR3 extends over 12 amino acids. V gave up 4 bases and J gave up 5 bases, with 11 bases separating them. Germline CDR1 reads GTSNPN; CDR2 reads SVGIG (reference sequence). This chain's CDR3 is CAWKRTTTEAFF. DNA for the CDR3: TGTGCCTGGAAAAGGACAACAACTGAAGCTTTCTTT.

The CDR3 loop is CASSPPTADEQFF. The DNA for the CDR3 is TGTGCCAGCAGTCCACCCACCGCGGATGAGCAGTTCTTC. The chain recombines TRBV28 with TRBJ2-1; no firm D call. Germline-derived CDR1 and CDR2 are MDHEN and SYDVKM. CDR3 length equals 13 residues. V was cut by 5 bases and J by 8 bases, with 13 bases left in between.

The genes are TRBV7-9 and TRBJ1-1; no firm D call. V was pared by 2 bases and J by 7 bases, with 2 bases between. Germline values: CDR1 SEHNR, CDR2 FQNEAQ (reference sequence). The CDR3 totals 10 residues. CDR3 DNA: TGTGCCAGCAGCTTAATTGAAGCTTTCTTT. As protein: CASSLIEAFF.

This clone appeared a single time. The chain couples TRBV27 to TRBJ1-2, with D uncertain. Trimming left V 3 bases short and J 1 base short, with 9 bases between. There are 14 residues in the CDR3. Germline V gene data show CDR1 as MNHEY and CDR2 as SMNVEV (reference sequence). CDR3 sequence reads: CASSFKGSNYGYTF. Written as DNA, the CDR3 is TGTGCCAGCAGTTTTAAGGGCAGTAACTATGGCTACACCTTC.

The rearrangement links TRBV28 to TRBJ2-3; D uncertain. V was shortened by 8 bases and J by 1 base, with 13 bases between the two germline ends. This CDR3 spans 14 amino acids. The germline V gene encodes CDR1 MDHEN and CDR2 SYDVKM. The CDR3 is CASVTVAGTDTQYF. The CDR3 bases are TGTGCCAGCGTTACGGTGGCAGGCACAGATACGCAGTATTTT.